A selection of T cell receptor beta chains follows, all from one sample in a study of chemoradiotherapy in HPV16-positive cancers. The repertoire was sequenced with immunoSEQ multiplex PCR; TCRdb's copy has only in-frame clones and lacks some. The data show some 34,000 clones, with about 90% seen just once and 3.5% to 4% held by the top ten. Sample: blood, taken from a patient who underwent chemoradiotherapy. These receptors were obtained from a human donor with HPV-associated anogenital cancer. CDR3s include the opening cysteine and the closing phenylalanine or tryptophan. The D gene is left open where the match is weak. A row's size may be missing; if present it is once, few, many or a size class.

CDR3 protein	CDR3 DNA	clone size	J gene	D gene	V gene
CASSRQGSTDTQYF	TGTGCCAGCAGTAGACAGGGCTCCACAGATACGCAGTATTTT	-	TRBJ2-3	TRBD1	TRBV2
CASSYSRQGPTYEQYF	TGTGCCAGCAGTTACTCTCGACAGGGCCCCACCTACGAGCAGTACTTC	few	TRBJ2-7	TRBD1	TRBV6-5
CASSFSNEQFF	TGTGCCAGCAGCTTCAGTAATGAGCAGTTCTTC	-	TRBJ2-1	-	TRBV11-2
CATSRVGRGHNEQFF	TGTGCCACCAGCAGAGTTGGACGGGGTCACAATGAGCAGTTCTTC	-	TRBJ2-1	-	TRBV15
CASSQELVAGGNEQFF	TGTGCCAGCAGCCAAGAATTAGTAGCGGGGGGGAATGAGCAGTTCTTC	-	TRBJ2-1	TRBD2	TRBV4-2
CASSSLAGGETQYF	TGTGCTAGCAGCTCCCTAGCGGGGGGGGAGACCCAGTACTTC	-	TRBJ2-5	TRBD2	TRBV7-7
CASSGRNGYTF	TGTGCCAGCAGCGGCCGCAATGGCTACACCTTC	-	TRBJ1-2	-	TRBV9
CASSAGGSGTLTDTQYF	TGTGCCAGCAGCGCTGGAGGGAGCGGGACCCTCACAGATACGCAGTATTTT	once	TRBJ2-3	TRBD2	TRBV9
CASSLLRSLNNYGYTF	TGTGCCAGCAGCTTGCTTAGAAGTCTGAATAACTATGGCTACACCTTC	-	TRBJ1-2	-	TRBV5-6
CASNPAWASGGYTGELFF	TGTGCCAGCAACCCGGCCTGGGCTAGCGGGGGTTACACCGGGGAGCTGTTTTTT	-	TRBJ2-2	TRBD2	TRBV7-9
CASSPGHDEQFF	TGTGCCAGCTCACCGGGGCACGATGAGCAGTTCTTC	-	TRBJ2-1	-	TRBV18
CASSQQEGGGLVNQPQHF	TGTGCCAGCAGCCAACAGGAAGGGGGGGGGCTGGTCAATCAGCCCCAGCATTTT	-	TRBJ1-5	-	TRBV2
CASSHPGTDNEKLFF	TGCGCCAGCAGCCACCCCGGGACAGATAATGAAAAACTGTTTTTT	-	TRBJ1-4	TRBD1	TRBV4-3
CATSREDGHKYEQYF	TGTGCCACCAGCAGAGAGGACGGGCACAAATACGAGCAGTACTTC	-	TRBJ2-7	-	TRBV15
CASSPPGYNSPLHF	TGTGCCAGCAGCCCCCCAGGTTATAATTCACCCCTCCACTTT	-	TRBJ1-6	-	TRBV9
CASSLLWGGGYTF	TGTGCCAGCAGCTTATTATGGGGAGGGGGCTACACCTTC	once	TRBJ1-2	-	TRBV5-6
CASSYPNRGIEVVDTQYF	TGTGCCAGCAGCTACCCCAACAGGGGGATAGAAGTGGTGGATACGCAGTATTTT	-	TRBJ2-3	TRBD1	TRBV11-3
CASSEPGTTEAFF	TGCGCCAGCAGTGAGCCCGGGACAACTGAAGCTTTCTTT	-	TRBJ1-1	-	TRBV10-1
CASSVTPGGEQFF	TGTGCCAGCAGCGTAACCCCCGGGGGTGAGCAGTTCTTC	-	TRBJ2-1	-	TRBV9
CATSRVQALNTEAFF	TGTGCCACCAGCAGAGTTCAGGCCTTAAACACTGAAGCTTTCTTT	-	TRBJ1-1	-	TRBV15
CASSFRLDRFLTDTQYF	TGCGCCAGCAGCTTCCGACTAGACCGTTTTCTGACAGATACGCAGTATTTT	-	TRBJ2-3	-	TRBV5-1
CASRSNEGADEKLFF	TGTGCCAGCAGATCAAACGAGGGGGCTGATGAAAAACTGTTTTTT	-	TRBJ1-4	TRBD1	TRBV7-2
CASSEGPRFF	TGTGCCAGCAGCGAGGGACCTCGGTTCTTC	-	TRBJ2-1	-	TRBV21-1
CAISDKNTEAFF	TGTGCCATCAGTGATAAGAACACTGAAGCTTTCTTT	-	TRBJ1-1	-	TRBV10-3
CASSLAGMTPSTEAFF	TGCGCCAGCAGCTTGGCCGGGATGACCCCGAGCACTGAAGCTTTCTTT	-	TRBJ1-1	-	TRBV5-1
CASIDGGASSYNEQFF	TGTGCCAGCATTGACGGGGGGGCCTCCTCCTACAATGAGCAGTTCTTC	-	TRBJ2-1	TRBD2	TRBV2